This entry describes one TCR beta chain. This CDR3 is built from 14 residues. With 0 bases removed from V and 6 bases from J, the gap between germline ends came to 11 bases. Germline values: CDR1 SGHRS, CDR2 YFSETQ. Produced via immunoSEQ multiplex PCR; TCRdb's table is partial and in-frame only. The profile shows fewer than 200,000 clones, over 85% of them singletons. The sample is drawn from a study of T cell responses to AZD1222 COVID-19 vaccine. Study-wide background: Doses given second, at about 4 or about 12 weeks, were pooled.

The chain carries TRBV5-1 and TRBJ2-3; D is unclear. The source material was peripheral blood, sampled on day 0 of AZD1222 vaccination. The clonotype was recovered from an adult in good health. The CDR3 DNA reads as TGCGCCAGCAGCTTGGAAGGTGGGGTTGATACGCAGTATTTT. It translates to CASSLEGGVDTQYF.